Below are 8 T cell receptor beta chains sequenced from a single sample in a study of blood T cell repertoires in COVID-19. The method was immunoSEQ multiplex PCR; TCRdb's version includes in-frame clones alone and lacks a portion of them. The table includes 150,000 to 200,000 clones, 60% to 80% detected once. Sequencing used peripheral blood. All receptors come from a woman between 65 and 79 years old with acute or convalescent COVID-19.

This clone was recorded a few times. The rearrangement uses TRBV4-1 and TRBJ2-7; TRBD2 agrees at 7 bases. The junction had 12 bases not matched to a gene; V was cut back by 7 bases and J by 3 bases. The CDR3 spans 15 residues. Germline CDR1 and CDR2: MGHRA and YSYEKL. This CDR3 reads CASTLRAGDNYEQYF. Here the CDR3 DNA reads TGCGCCAGCACTCTCCGGGCGGGAGACAACTACGAGCAGTACTTC.

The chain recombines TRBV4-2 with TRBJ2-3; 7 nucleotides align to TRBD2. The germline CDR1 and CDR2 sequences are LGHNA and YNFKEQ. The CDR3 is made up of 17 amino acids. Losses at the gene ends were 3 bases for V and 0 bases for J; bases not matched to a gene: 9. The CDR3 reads CASSQDPGGTSTDTQYF. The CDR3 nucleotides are TGTGCCAGCAGCCAGGATCCGGGAGGTACTAGCACAGATACGCAGTATTTT.

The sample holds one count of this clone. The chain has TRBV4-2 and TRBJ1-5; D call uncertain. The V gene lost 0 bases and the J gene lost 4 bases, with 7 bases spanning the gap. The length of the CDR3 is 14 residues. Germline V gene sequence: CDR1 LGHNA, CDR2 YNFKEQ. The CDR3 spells CASSQDRLNQPQHF. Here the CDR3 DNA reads TGTGCCAGCAGCCAAGACAGGCTAAATCAGCCCCAGCATTTT.

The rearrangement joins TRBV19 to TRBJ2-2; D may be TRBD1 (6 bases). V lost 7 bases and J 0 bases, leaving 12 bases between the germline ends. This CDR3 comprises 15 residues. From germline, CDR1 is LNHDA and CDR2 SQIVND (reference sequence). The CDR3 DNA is TGTGCCAGTATACAGGGCGCTTCGAACACCGGGGAGCTGTTTTTT. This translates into CASIQGASNTGELFF.

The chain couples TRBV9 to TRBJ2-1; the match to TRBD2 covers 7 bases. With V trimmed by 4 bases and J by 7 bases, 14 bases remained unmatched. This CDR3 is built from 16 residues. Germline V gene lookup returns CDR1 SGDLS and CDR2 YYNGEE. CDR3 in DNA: TGTGCCAGCAGCTTAGGACTAGTGGAACAATTAAATGAGCAGTTCTTC. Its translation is CASSLGLVEQLNEQFF.

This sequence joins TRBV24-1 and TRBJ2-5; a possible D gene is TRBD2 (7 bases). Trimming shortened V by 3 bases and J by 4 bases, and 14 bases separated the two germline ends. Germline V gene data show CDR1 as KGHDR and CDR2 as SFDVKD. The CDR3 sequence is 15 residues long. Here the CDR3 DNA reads TGTGCCACCAGTGATGCCTCAGGGGAGGGAGAGACCCAGTACTTC. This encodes CATSDASGEGETQYF.

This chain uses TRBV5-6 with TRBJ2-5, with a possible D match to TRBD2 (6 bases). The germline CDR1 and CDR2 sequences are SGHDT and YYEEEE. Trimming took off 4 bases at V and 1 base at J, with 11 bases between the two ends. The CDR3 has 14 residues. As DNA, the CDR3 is TGTGCCAGCAGCCGACCCGGGGGCCAAGAGACCCAGTACTTC. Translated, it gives CASSRPGGQETQYF.

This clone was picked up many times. CDR3 bases: TGCGCCAGCAGCCGGGCAGCGGGCCTCACAGATACGCAGTATTTT. Encoded protein: CASSRAAGLTDTQYF. The rearrangement joins TRBV5-1 to TRBJ2-3; tentatively, D is TRBD2 (6 bases). In germline, CDR1 is SGHRS, CDR2 YFSETQ. Trimming removed 4 bases at V and 2 bases at J, with 14 bases between. CDR3 length: 15 amino acids.